This TCR beta chain derives from a study of cytomegalovirus exposure and HLA in healthy donors. Findings and limits, study-wide: Later analysis indicated greater clonal expansion among HLA-associated TCR beta chains than among equally common other chains. TRBV6-2, TRBV6-3 and some other V segments were excluded as indistinguishable. Within an earlier analysis, most TCR beta V segments proved productive either about 90% or about 30% of the time.

The study ran its PCR with 60 Vbeta and 13 Jbeta primers. The assay was immunoSEQ multiplex PCR, and TCRdb's table has in-frame clones only and misses some. This sample has 100,000 to 150,000 clones, with about four fifths found just once. CDR3 length: 12 residues. In germline, CDR1 is SNHLY, CDR2 FYNNEI. This clone showed up just once. Its antigen is unidentified. Source material: PBMCs. The chain couples TRBV2 to TRBJ2-5, with D unresolved. The DNA end is a closer match to TRBJ2-7, so the J assignment may be wrong. This sequence was found in a man aged 30-40 years in good health and CMV-seronegative. CDR3 coding DNA: TGTGCCAGCAGGAACTTTGTTTACGAGCAGTACTTC. As protein: CASRNFVYEQYF.